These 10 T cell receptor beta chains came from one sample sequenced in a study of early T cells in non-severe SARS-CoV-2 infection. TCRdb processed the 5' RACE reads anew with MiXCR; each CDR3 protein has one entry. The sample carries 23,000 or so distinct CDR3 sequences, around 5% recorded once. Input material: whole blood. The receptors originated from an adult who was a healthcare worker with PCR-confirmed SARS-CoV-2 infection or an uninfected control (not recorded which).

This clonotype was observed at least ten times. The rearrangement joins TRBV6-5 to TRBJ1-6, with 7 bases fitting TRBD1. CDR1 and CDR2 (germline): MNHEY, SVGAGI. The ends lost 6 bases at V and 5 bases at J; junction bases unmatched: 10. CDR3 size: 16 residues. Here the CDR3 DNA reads TGTGCCAGCAGACCTATTAGGACAGGAAATAATTCACCCCTCCACTTT. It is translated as CASRPIRTGNNSPLHF.

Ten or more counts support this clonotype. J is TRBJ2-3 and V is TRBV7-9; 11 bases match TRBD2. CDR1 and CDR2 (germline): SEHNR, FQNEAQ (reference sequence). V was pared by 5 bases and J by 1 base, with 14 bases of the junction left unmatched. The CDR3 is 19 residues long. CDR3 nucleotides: TGTGCCAGCAGCCCTTTACTAGCGGGAGAGAAGCCCCGCACAGATACGCAGTATTTT. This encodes CASSPLLAGEKPRTDTQYF.

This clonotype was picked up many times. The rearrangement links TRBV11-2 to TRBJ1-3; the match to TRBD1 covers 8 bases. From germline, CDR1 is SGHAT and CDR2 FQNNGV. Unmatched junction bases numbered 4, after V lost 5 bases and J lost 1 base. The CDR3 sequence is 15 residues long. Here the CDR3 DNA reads TGTGCCAGCAGCCGACAGGGGCCATCTGGAAACACCATATATTTT. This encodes CASSRQGPSGNTIYF.

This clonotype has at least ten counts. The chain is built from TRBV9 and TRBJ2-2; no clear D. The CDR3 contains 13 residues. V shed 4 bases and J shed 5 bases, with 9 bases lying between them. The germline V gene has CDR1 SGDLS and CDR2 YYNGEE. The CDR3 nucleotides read TGTGCCAGCAGCTCAAGGACGACCGGGGAGCTGTTTTTT. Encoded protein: CASSSRTTGELFF.

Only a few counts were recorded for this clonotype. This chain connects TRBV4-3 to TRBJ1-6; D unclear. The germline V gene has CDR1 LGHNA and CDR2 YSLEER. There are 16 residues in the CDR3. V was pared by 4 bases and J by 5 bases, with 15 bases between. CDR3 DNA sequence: TGCGCCAGCAGCCCTGCTGCACGGGCGGATAATTCACCCCTCCACTTT. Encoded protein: CASSPAARADNSPLHF.

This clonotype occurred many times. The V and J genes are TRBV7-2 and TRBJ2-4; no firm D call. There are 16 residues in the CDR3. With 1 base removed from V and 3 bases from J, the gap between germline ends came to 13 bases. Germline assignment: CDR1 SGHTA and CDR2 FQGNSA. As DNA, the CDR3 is TGTGCCAGCAGCTTAGGTTTGGGGTTCAACAAAAACATTCAGTACTTC. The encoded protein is CASSLGLGFNKNIQYF.

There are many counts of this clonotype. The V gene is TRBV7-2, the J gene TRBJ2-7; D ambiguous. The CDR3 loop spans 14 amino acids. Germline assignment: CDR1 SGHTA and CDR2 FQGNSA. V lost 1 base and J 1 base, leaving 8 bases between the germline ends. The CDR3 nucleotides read TGTGCCAGCAGCTTAGGGTCTGGGTCCTACGAGCAGTACGTC. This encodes CASSLGSGSYEQYV.

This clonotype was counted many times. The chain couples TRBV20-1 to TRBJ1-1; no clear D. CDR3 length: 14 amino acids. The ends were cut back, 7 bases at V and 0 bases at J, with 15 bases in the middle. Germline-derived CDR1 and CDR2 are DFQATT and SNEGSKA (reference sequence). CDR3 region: CSVPTVRMNTEAFF. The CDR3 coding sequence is TGCAGTGTCCCGACGGTAAGGATGAACACTGAAGCTTTCTTT.

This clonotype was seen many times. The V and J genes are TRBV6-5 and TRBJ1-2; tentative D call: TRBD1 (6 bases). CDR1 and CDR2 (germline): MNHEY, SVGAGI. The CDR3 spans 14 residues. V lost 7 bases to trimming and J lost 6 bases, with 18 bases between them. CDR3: CASTQQGGGDGYTF. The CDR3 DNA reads TGTGCCAGCACGCAACAGGGAGGGGGGGATGGCTACACCTTC.

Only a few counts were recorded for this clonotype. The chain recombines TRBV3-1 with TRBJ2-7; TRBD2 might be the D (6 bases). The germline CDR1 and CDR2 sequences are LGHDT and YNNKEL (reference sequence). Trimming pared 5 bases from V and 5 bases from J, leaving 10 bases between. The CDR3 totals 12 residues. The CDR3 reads CASSLRLDEQYF. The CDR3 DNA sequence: TGTGCCAGCAGCTTGCGACTAGACGAGCAGTACTTC.